The TCR beta chain under discussion was sequenced for a study of cytomegalovirus exposure and HLA in healthy donors. Findings and limits, study-wide: It was in a later analysis that TCR association rates were seen to vary by HLA locus, highest for DRB1 and lowest for HLA-C. When a later analysis compared HLA-associated TCR beta chains with equally common others, the HLA-associated chains turned out to be more clonally expanded and to have lower generation probabilities.

Germline lookup yields CDR1 MNHEY and CDR2 SMNVEV (reference sequence). Trimming shortened V by 10 bases and J by 0 bases, and 13 bases separated the two germline ends. This CDR3 has 14 amino acids. This PCR relied on a set of 60 Vbeta primers and 13 Jbeta primers. The assay was immunoSEQ multiplex PCR, and TCRdb's table has in-frame clones only and misses some. Among 78,000 or so clones, over 60% were seen once, and the ten largest hold roughly 4%. To note about this clone: What it binds is unknown.

The source material was PBMCs. The V call is TRBV27, the J call TRBJ2-1; TRBD1 is a possible D gene (5 bases). This clonotype was obtained from a male donor in good health and CMV-seropositive. The CDR3 here is CATLTESSYNEQFF. The CDR3 region has the DNA TGTGCCACCCTGACAGAAAGCTCCTACAATGAGCAGTTCTTC.